A selection of T cell receptor beta chains follows, all from one sample in a study of vaccination and CD4 T cells after COVID-19. Their antigens remain unidentified. MiXCR, run by TCRdb on the PCR reads, gives a single entry per CDR3 protein. The sample includes 14,000 to 15,000 distinct CDR3 sequences, approximately 52% of them seen just once. Sample: CD4+ T cells from blood, cultured in vitro. These receptors originate from a human donor who had recovered from COVID-19. Each CDR3 is given with its conserved first and last residue. The D gene is left open where the match is weak. Rows give clone size only sometimes, using once, few, many, or a class for an expanded clone.

CDR3: CASGTPEAFF
DNA: TGTGCCTCCGGGACCCCTGAAGCTTTCTTT
J: TRBJ1-1
V: TRBV12-3/TRBV12-4
D: .
size: .

CDR3: CSVDIAGGSGYTF
DNA: TGCAGCGTTGATATTGCGGGAGGGAGCGGCTACACCTTC
J: TRBJ1-2
V: TRBV29-1
D: .
size: .

CDR3: CASSAEIYTDTQYF
DNA: TGTGCCAGTAGTGCCGAGATTTACACAGATACGCAGTATTTT
J: TRBJ2-3
V: TRBV19
D: .
size: .

CDR3: CSASVLGNQPQHF
DNA: TGCAGTGCTAGCGTACTCGGCAATCAGCCCCAGCATTTT
J: TRBJ1-5
V: TRBV20-1
D: .
size: .

CDR3: CASSSVRRAGYGYTF
DNA: TGTGCCAGCAGCTCCGTCCGGCGCGCTGGCTATGGCTACACCTTC
J: TRBJ1-2
V: TRBV7-9
D: .
size: .

CDR3: CASSQDAGWSSGNTIYF
DNA: TGCGCCAGCAGCCAAGATGCGGGGTGGAGCTCTGGAAACACCATATATTTT
J: TRBJ1-3
V: TRBV4-1
D: .
size: .

CDR3: CASSADGGASGYTF
DNA: TGTGCCAGCAGCGCCGACGGGGGCGCGAGCGGCTACACCTTC
J: TRBJ1-2
V: TRBV6-1
D: .
size: few

CDR3: CSATRQGLGYGYTF
DNA: TGCAGTGCTACCCGACAGGGTTTGGGCTATGGCTACACCTTC
J: TRBJ1-2
V: TRBV20-1
D: TRBD1
size: .

CDR3: CASSYSIGMNTEAFF
DNA: TGTGCCAGCAGTTACTCAATAGGCATGAACACTGAAGCTTTCTTT
J: TRBJ1-1
V: TRBV6-5
D: .
size: .

CDR3: CATSKTSGQYNEQFF
DNA: TGTGCCACCAGCAAGACTAGCGGGCAATACAATGAGCAGTTCTTC
J: TRBJ2-1
V: TRBV15
D: TRBD2
size: .

CDR3: CASSERGGQPQHF
DNA: TGCGCCAGCAGTGAAAGGGGGGGGCAGCCCCAGCATTTT
J: TRBJ1-5
V: TRBV10-1
D: .
size: .

CDR3: CASSPDFAGGYEQYF
DNA: TGTGCCAGCAGCCCTGACTTTGCGGGAGGCTACGAGCAGTACTTC
J: TRBJ2-7
V: TRBV7-2
D: TRBD2
size: .

CDR3: CASSPSSYNEQFF
DNA: TGCGCCAGCAGCCCTAGCTCCTACAATGAGCAGTTCTTC
J: TRBJ2-1
V: TRBV5-1
D: .
size: once

CDR3: CATSPGGVRNTIYF
DNA: TGTGCCACCAGCCCCGGGGGGGTCCGGAACACCATATATTTT
J: TRBJ1-3
V: TRBV15
D: .
size: few

CDR3: CASSIDRGSGANVLTF
DNA: TGTGCCAGTAGTATAGATCGGGGATCTGGGGCCAACGTCCTGACTTTC
J: TRBJ2-6
V: TRBV19
D: .
size: .

CDR3: CASSLSSGWAEDTQYF
DNA: TGTGCCAGCAGCTTAAGTTCGGGCTGGGCAGAAGATACGCAGTATTTT
J: TRBJ2-3
V: TRBV7-3
D: .
size: .

CDR3: CASSSAMELFF
DNA: TGTGCCAGCAGTTCCGCGATGGAGCTGTTTTTT
J: TRBJ2-2
V: TRBV2
D: .
size: .

CDR3: CSASDRTWNSPLHF
DNA: TGCAGTGCTAGCGACAGAACCTGGAATTCACCCCTCCACTTT
J: TRBJ1-6
V: TRBV20-1
D: .
size: few

CDR3: CASSLGGFLANSPLHF
DNA: TGCGCCAGCAGCTTGGGCGGGTTCCTCGCTAATTCACCCCTCCACTTT
J: TRBJ1-6
V: TRBV5-1
D: .
size: .

CDR3: CSARVGLAGDTQYF
DNA: TGCAGTGCTAGAGTGGGACTAGCAGGAGATACGCAGTATTTT
J: TRBJ2-3
V: TRBV20-1
D: TRBD2
size: few

CDR3: CASSQADRGYGYTF
DNA: TGTGCCAGCAGCCAAGCCGACAGGGGCTATGGCTACACCTTC
J: TRBJ1-2
V: TRBV4-2
D: TRBD1
size: few

CDR3: CASRVYPGDEQYF
DNA: TGTGCCAGCAGGGTCTATCCCGGGGACGAGCAGTACTTC
J: TRBJ2-7
V: TRBV12-3/TRBV12-4
D: .
size: .

CDR3: CATSDNAGLANEKLFF
DNA: TGTGCCACCAGTGATAATGCAGGGTTGGCTAATGAAAAACTGTTTTTT
J: TRBJ1-4
V: TRBV24-1
D: .
size: .

CDR3: CATRTENTGELFF
DNA: TGTGCCACCCGGACCGAGAACACCGGGGAGCTGTTTTTT
J: TRBJ2-2
V: TRBV10-3
D: .
size: .

CDR3: CASSFTPGARGGYTF
DNA: TGTGCCAGCAGTTTTACCCCAGGGGCGCGGGGAGGCTACACCTTC
J: TRBJ1-2
V: TRBV28
D: .
size: .

CDR3: CASKAGGPTDTQYF
DNA: TGTGCCAGCAAGGCGGGAGGGCCGACAGATACGCAGTATTTT
J: TRBJ2-3
V: TRBV6-1
D: TRBD2
size: .

CDR3: CASSLDGGFNEKLFF
DNA: TGTGCCAGCAGCTTAGACGGGGGGTTTAATGAAAAACTGTTTTTT
J: TRBJ1-4
V: TRBV7-9
D: .
size: .

CDR3: CATSRVESEAFF
DNA: TGTGCCACCAGCAGAGTTGAGAGTGAAGCTTTCTTT
J: TRBJ1-1
V: TRBV15
D: .
size: .

CDR3: CASSTQGFNEQYF
DNA: TGCGCCAGCAGTACACAGGGTTTCAACGAGCAGTACTTC
J: TRBJ2-7
V: TRBV5-1
D: .
size: .

CDR3: CASSLSGQLNQPQHF
DNA: TGCGCCAGCAGCTTGTCGGGGCAGTTGAATCAGCCCCAGCATTTT
J: TRBJ1-5
V: TRBV5-1
D: .
size: .

CDR3: CASTWEWEVFSYTF
DNA: TGTGCCAGCACCTGGGAATGGGAGGTATTTAGCTACACCTTC
J: TRBJ1-2
V: TRBV27
D: .
size: .

CDR3: CASSPGAEAPLHF
DNA: TGTGCCAGCAGTCCCGGGGCCGAAGCCCCCCTCCACTTT
J: TRBJ1-6
V: TRBV12-3/TRBV12-4
D: .
size: .

CDR3: CASSAPAGKLSGYTF
DNA: TGTGCCAGCAGCGCCCCGGCAGGGAAGCTCTCTGGCTACACCTTC
J: TRBJ1-2
V: TRBV28
D: .
size: .

CDR3: CASSSLNSGEEQFF
DNA: TGCGCCAGCAGCTCCTTGAATAGCGGAGAAGAGCAGTTCTTC
J: TRBJ2-1
V: TRBV5-1
D: .
size: .